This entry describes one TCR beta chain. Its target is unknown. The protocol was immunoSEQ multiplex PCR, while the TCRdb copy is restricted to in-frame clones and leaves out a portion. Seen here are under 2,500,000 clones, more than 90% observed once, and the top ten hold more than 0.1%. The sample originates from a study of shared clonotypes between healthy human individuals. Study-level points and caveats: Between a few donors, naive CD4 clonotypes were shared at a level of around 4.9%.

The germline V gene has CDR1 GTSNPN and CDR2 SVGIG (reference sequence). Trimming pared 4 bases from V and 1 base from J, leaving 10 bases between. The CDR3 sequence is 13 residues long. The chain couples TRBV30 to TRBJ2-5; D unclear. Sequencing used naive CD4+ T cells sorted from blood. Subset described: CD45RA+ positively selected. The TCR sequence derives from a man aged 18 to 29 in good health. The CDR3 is CAWKVRPQETQYF. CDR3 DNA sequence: TGTGCCTGGAAAGTGCGACCCCAAGAGACCCAGTACTTC.